This TCR beta chain is drawn from a study of response to subunit inactivated influenza vaccine. TCRdb analysed the RT-PCR reads with MiXCR anew, one entry per CDR3 protein. The sample comprises more than 450,000 distinct CDR3 sequences, approximately 12% of which are singletons, and 10% to 13% rests with the top ten. In its sample, this clonotype was seen many times. The CDR3 is made up of 14 amino acids. V shed 8 bases and J 0 bases; nucleotides not matched to a gene: 3. Germline assignment: CDR1 SGHAT and CDR2 FQNNGV. The sequence was collected from a man aged 50-59 years who received an inactivated influenza vaccine. This specimen consisted of PBMCs from blood, obtained on the day of vaccination. The chain combines TRBV11-2 with TRBJ2-2; TRBD1 matches 7 bases. The CDR3 coding sequence is TGTGCCAGCCGGGGACAGTCGAACACCGGGGAGCTGTTTTTT. Amino acids: CASRGQSNTGELFF.